This T cell receptor beta chain was observed in a study of type 1 regulatory T cells listed by TCRdb under 2021. In the study overall: An in vitro protocol by which a Tr1-enriched, alloantigen-specific CD4 T cell product named T-allo10 was generated was characterized in the study. Patients with hematological malignancies who were receiving allogeneic hematopoietic stem cell transplantation were the group in which T-allo10 was being clinically evaluated.

Study-wide conclusions, independent of this receptor: Tr1 cells showed a more restricted TCR repertoire than non-Tr1 cells, which the study interpreted as alloantigen-induced clonal expansion.

Comments on this clonotype: There is no known antigen for this receptor. No much larger clone exists at a distance of one base, and base qualities are not known.

The CDR3 starts with the cysteine, ends with the phenylalanine, and has 14 residues. Only CDR3 DNA remains: 42 bases, in frame from the first base. The V and J ends are trimmed by 2 bases and 0 bases, leaving 6 bases between them. Per the germline V gene, SGHDT is the CDR1 and YYEEEE is the CDR2. The listed sequencing device is Illumina MiSeq. The public reads were run again by TCRdb, first through fastp at Q25 and then through MiXCR, and only productive beta chains were kept. Rows with one shared CDR3 protein collapse into an entry with the most common genes and DNA. The sample table contains more than 60,000 distinct CDR3 sequences; only one count was recorded for roughly half of them. Together, the top ten hold approximately 2.3% of the sample.

This clonotype was sampled from a human donor in good health. The rearranged chain carries TRBV5-6 and TRBJ1-3; the D gene cannot be named for sure. Sequenced material: cultured non-Tr1 T cells, either the whole culture or a sorted T cell fraction (not recorded which). Interpreted using the paper, the cell subset or site label stands for: non-Tr1 population from the T-allo10 product. The CDR3 protein sequence reads: CASSLPNSGNTIYF. In nucleotides, the sequence is TGTGCCAGCAGCTTACCGAACTCTGGAAACACCATATATTTT.